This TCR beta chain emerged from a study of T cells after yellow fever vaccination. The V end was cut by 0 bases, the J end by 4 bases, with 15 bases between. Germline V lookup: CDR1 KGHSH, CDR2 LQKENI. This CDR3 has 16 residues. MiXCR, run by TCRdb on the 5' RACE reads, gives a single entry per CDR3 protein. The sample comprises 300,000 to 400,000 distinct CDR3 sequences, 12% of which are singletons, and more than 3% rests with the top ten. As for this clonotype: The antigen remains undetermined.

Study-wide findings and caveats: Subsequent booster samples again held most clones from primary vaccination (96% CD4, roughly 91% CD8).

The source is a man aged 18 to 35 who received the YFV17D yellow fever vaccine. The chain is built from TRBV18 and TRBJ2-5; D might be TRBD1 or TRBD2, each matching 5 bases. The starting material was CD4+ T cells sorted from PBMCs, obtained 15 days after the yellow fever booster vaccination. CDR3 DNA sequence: TGTGCCAGCTCACCACCGTCGGCGCAGAGGGGAGAGACCCAGTACTTC. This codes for CASSPPSAQRGETQYF.